This TCR beta chain was recorded in a study of blood T cell repertoires in COVID-19. Overall study context: The cDNA or gDNA used as material had been derived from T cells, B-cell-depleted T cells, or PBMCs.

As handled by the study authors: Reference gene primer amplification in the assay estimated nucleated cell counts. Measured with immunoSEQ multiplex PCR; TCRdb has only the in-frame clones, and not every one. Clone size and V and J calls were adopted from that table, with D and trimming inferred from the DNA. The sample contains about 190,000 clones, roughly 80% of which appear only once. The CDR3 has 15 residues. Germline V CDR1 and CDR2: MNHEY, SMNVEV (reference sequence). Trimming at V came to 6 bases and at J to 2 bases, leaving 9 bases not matched to a gene. The chain couples TRBV27 to TRBJ1-2; 7 positions agree with TRBD1. The sequenced material came from peripheral blood. The sequence came from a man in his forties or fifties who had recovered from COVID-19. This chain's CDR3 is CASRQWDSLNYGYTF. As DNA, the CDR3 is TGTGCCAGCAGGCAATGGGACAGCCTAAACTATGGCTACACCTTC.